A selection of T cell receptor beta chains follows, all from one sample in a study of cytomegalovirus exposure and HLA in healthy donors. Sequencing was performed with immunoSEQ multiplex PCR; in TCRdb, only in-frame clones are kept and a portion is missing. The data hold about 200,000 clones, with approximately 82% observed a single time. Material: PBMCs. The receptors here all came from a male donor in good health and CMV-seronegative. Both conserved end residues are part of each CDR3. A D gene is named only where the DNA matches it firmly. Size tells how often a clone was seen (once, few, many) or the class of an expanded clone, and some rows leave it out.

NA 16 TRBJ2-1 TRBD2 TRBV7-2 CASSSLGLAGYNEQFF TGTGCCAGCAGCTCCCTAGGCCTAGCGGGGTACAATGAGCAGTTCTTC
few 15 TRBJ1-4 NA TRBV2 CASSENLAGNEKLFF TGTGCCAGCAGTGAAAATTTAGCAGGGAATGAAAAACTGTTTTTT
once 17 TRBJ2-1 TRBD2 TRBV5-1 CASSLGMTSGSGHEQFF TGCGCCAGCAGCTTGGGAATGACTAGCGGGAGTGGGCATGAGCAGTTCTTC
NA 13 TRBJ1-2 NA TRBV10-1 CASSEYRNYGYTF TGCGCCAGCAGTGAATACAGGAACTATGGCTACACCTTC
once 13 TRBJ2-7 TRBD1 TRBV27 CASSWTGPYEQYF TGTGCCAGCAGTTGGACAGGGCCCTACGAGCAGTACTTC
NA 16 TRBJ1-1 TRBD1 TRBV18 CASSPRTGGVGTEAFF TGTGCCAGCTCACCACGGACAGGGGGCGTAGGCACTGAAGCTTTCTTT
NA 15 TRBJ1-5 NA TRBV6-5 CASRRIQGGNQPQHF TGTGCCAGCAGACGAATCCAGGGCGGCAATCAGCCCCAGCATTTT
NA 18 TRBJ2-5 TRBD1 TRBV6-1 CASSEVLGTGGNQETQYF TGTGCCAGCAGTGAAGTTTTAGGGACAGGGGGTAACCAAGAGACCCAGTACTTC
NA 14 TRBJ1-5 NA TRBV27 CASSLRGGNQPQHF TGTGCCAGCAGCCTCCGGGGGGGCAATCAGCCCCAGCATTTT
few 13 TRBJ1-1 NA TRBV5-6 CASSLSNRVEAFF TGTGCCAGCAGCTTGTCGAACAGGGTTGAAGCTTTCTTT
NA 16 TRBJ2-1 TRBD2 TRBV6-6 CASSGPPSGPYNEQFF TGTGCCAGCAGTGGCCCTCCTAGCGGGCCTTACAATGAGCAGTTCTTC
NA 15 TRBJ2-3 TRBD2 TRBV7-3 CASSSSGRGTDTQYF TGTGCCAGCAGCTCTAGCGGGAGAGGTACAGATACGCAGTATTTT
NA 19 TRBJ1-2 TRBD1 TRBV4-2 CASSQPTIGDRGVSAGYTF TGTGCCAGCAGCCAGCCTACGATAGGGGACAGGGGTGTGTCGGCTGGCTACACCTTC
few 16 TRBJ2-5 NA TRBV19 CASSMKGQTYQETQYF TGTGCCAGTAGTATGAAAGGACAAACCTACCAAGAGACCCAGTACTTC
few 15 TRBJ2-2 NA TRBV7-6 CASSLDGGPTGELFF TGTGCCAGCAGCTTAGATGGAGGGCCCACCGGGGAGCTGTTTTTT